This TCR beta chain was observed in a study of blood T cell repertoires in COVID-19. The data were produced by immunoSEQ multiplex PCR, yet TCRdb's version contains in-frame clones alone and is incomplete. The table shows over 250,000 clones, with about 89% occurring only once. The CDR3 totals 15 residues. The J segment lost 7 bases and the V segment lost 5 bases, leaving 6 bases of the junction unmatched. Germline CDR1 is SGHTA and CDR2 is FQGNSA. The TCR sequence derives from a woman aged 45 to 65 with acute or convalescent COVID-19. The sample comprised peripheral blood. This chain joins TRBV7-2 and TRBJ2-2; 11 bases are shared with TRBD2. The CDR3 reads CASSTSGRVGGELFF. DNA of the CDR3: TGTGCCAGCAGCACTAGCGGGAGAGTCGGCGGGGAGCTGTTTTTT.